The 11 T cell receptor beta chains reported below all come from one sample, sequenced in a study of T cells in Graves' hyperthyroidism and ophthalmopathy. Amplified TCR beta CDR3 regions derived from RNA transcripts. The HTBI primer set was used in a first-round RT-PCR of the TCR CDR3. TCRdb reprocessed the multiplex PCR reads with MiXCR, giving one entry per CDR3 protein. Here the sample spans 130,000 to 150,000 distinct CDR3 sequences, around 20% being singletons. The sample consisted of blood. Receptors originate from a woman aged 50 to 60 with Graves' hyperthyroidism that later progressed to Graves' ophthalmopathy.

At least ten counts were recorded for this clonotype. V gene TRBV20-1 combines with J gene TRBJ1-2, with D uncertain. The germline V gene encodes CDR1 DFQATT and CDR2 SNEGSKA (reference sequence). V was pared by 6 bases and J by 4 bases, with 15 bases between. This CDR3 is 13 amino acids long. The CDR3 is CSATFRGGYGYTF. The CDR3 region has the DNA TGCAGTGCCACATTCCGGGGTGGCTATGGCTACACCTTC.

In its sample, this clonotype was seen a few times. The V call is TRBV28, the J call TRBJ1-5, with D possibly TRBD1 on 6 matching bases. V was pared by 2 bases and J by 6 bases, with 20 bases between. This CDR3 spans 17 amino acids. Germline CDR1 and CDR2: MDHEN and SYDVKM. CDR3 DNA sequence: TGTGCCAGCAGTTTAGTATCATTCGACAGGTCAGGTCAGCCCCAGCATTTT. Protein product: CASSLVSFDRSGQPQHF. Full variable domain (remainder filled in from reference TRBV28 and TRBJ1-5): DVKVTQSSRYLVKRTGEKVFLECVQDMDHENMFWYRQDPGLGLRLIYFSYDVKMKEKGDIPEGYSVSREKKERFSLILESASTNQTSMYLCASSLVSFDRSGQPQHFGDGTRLSIL.

This clonotype was counted many times. J is TRBJ2-7 and V is TRBV20-1; 7 nucleotides agree with TRBD1. The CDR3 length is 15 residues. CDR1 and CDR2 from the germline V gene are DFQATT and SNEGSKA (reference sequence). V gave up 0 bases and J gave up 5 bases; unmatched junction bases: 10. In DNA, the CDR3 is TGCAGTGCTAGAGATCTGGTAGGGGGCATCGACGAGCAGTACTTC. This codes for CSARDLVGGIDEQYF.

This clonotype was observed many times. The chain couples TRBV12-3 or TRBV12-4 to TRBJ1-5; D possibly corresponds to TRBD1 (5 bases). The CDR3 totals 17 residues. Deletions cut 6 bases from V and 2 bases from J, with 20 bases between. In nucleotides, the CDR3 is TGTGCCAGCAGCTATCGGGGGGGAGGGTCGCGCAATCAGCCCCAGCATTTT. Encoded protein: CASSYRGGGSRNQPQHF.

This clonotype has ten or more counts. The chain links TRBV6-1 to TRBJ2-5, with 8 bases lining up with TRBD1. CDR3 length: 15 residues. V shed 4 bases and J 3 bases; nucleotides not matched to a gene: 7. CDR1 is MNHNS, CDR2 SASEGT, per germline. The CDR3, as DNA: TGTGCCAGCAGTGTCCAGACAGGGGTCAAAGAGACCCAGTACTTC. It codes for CASSVQTGVKETQYF.

The genes are TRBV10-2 and TRBJ1-2, with TRBD1 identical over 10 bases. The CDR3 extends over 15 amino acids. The germline gives CDR1 WSHSY, CDR2 SAAADI. Trimming cost V 0 bases and J 6 bases; bases outside gene matches: 4. The DNA for the CDR3 is TGCGCCAGCAGTGAGTCGCGAGGACAGGGGGATGGCTACACCTTC. Translation: CASSESRGQGDGYTF.

This clonotype was picked up many times. J is TRBJ2-2 and V is TRBV27, with D hard to call. The CDR3 runs to 13 residues. CDR1 and CDR2 from the germline V gene are MNHEY and SMNVEV (reference sequence). V was trimmed by 7 bases and J by 1 base, leaving 7 bases between them. The CDR3 sequence: CASKKRNTGELFF. As DNA, the CDR3 is TGTGCCAGCAAGAAGCGGAACACCGGGGAGCTGTTTTTT.

This clonotype has at least ten counts. This rearrangement joins TRBV6-6 to TRBJ1-1; D possibly corresponds to TRBD1 (6 bases). CDR1 and CDR2 from the germline V gene are MNHNY and SVGAGI (reference sequence). Trimming took 1 base from V and 2 from J, leaving 11 bases between them. The CDR3 is 15 residues long. The CDR3 bases are TGTGCCAGCAGTTACTTGATGGGGACAAACACTGAAGCTTTCTTT. It encodes CASSYLMGTNTEAFF.

This clonotype was seen only a few times. The V and J genes are TRBV29-1 and TRBJ2-1; 9 positions agree with TRBD1. In germline, CDR1 is SQVTM, CDR2 ANQGSEA. After removal of 3 bases from V and 15 bases from J, the junction contained 6 bases not matched to a gene. There are 11 residues in the CDR3. The CDR3 is CSVDLGQGWFF. The CDR3 nucleotides read TGCAGCGTTGACCTCGGACAGGGGTGGTTCTTC.

This clonotype was counted many times. V usage is TRBV5-1 and J usage is TRBJ2-2, with D tentatively TRBD2 (5 bases). Germline V gene data show CDR1 as SGHRS and CDR2 as YFSETQ. CDR3 size: 17 residues. V shed 2 bases and J shed 4 bases, with 18 bases lying between them. In DNA form, the CDR3 reads TGCGCCAGCAGCTTTGCTGTCGCGGGCGCAGGCACCGGGGAGCTGTTTTTT. Amino acid sequence: CASSFAVAGAGTGELFF.

In this sample, this clonotype turned up many times. This chain uses TRBV2 with TRBJ2-7, with D possibly TRBD1 on 5 matching bases. V was clipped by 7 bases and J by 4 bases, with 23 bases between them. Per the germline V gene, CDR1 is SNHLY and CDR2 is FYNNEI. The CDR3 runs 16 residues. CDR3 sequence: CASTGAPKGRGYEQYF. The CDR3 nucleotides read TGTGCCAGCACTGGCGCCCCAAAGGGAAGGGGATACGAGCAGTACTTC.